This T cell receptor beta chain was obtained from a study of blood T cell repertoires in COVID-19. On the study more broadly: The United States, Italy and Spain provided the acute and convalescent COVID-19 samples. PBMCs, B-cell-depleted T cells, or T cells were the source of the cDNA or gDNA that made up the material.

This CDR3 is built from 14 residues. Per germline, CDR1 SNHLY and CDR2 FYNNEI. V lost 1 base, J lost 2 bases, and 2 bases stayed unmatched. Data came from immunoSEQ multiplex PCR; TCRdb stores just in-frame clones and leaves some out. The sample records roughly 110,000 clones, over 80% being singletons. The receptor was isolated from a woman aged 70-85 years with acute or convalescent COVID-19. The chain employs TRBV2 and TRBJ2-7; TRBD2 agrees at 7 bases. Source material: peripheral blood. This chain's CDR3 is CASSEGGGPYEQYF. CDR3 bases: TGTGCCAGCAGTGAAGGCGGGGGTCCCTACGAGCAGTACTTC.